This T cell receptor beta chain was identified during a study of Graves' ophthalmopathy and Graves' hyperthyroidism. This clonotype was seen more than once but under ten times. One junction end does not reproduce the germline sequence, and a read error may be involved. RNA served as the template for amplifying TCR beta CDR3 regions. HTBI primers primed a first-round RT-PCR, and a second-round multiplex PCR followed. TCRdb reanalysed the multiplex PCR reads using MiXCR and keeps one entry per CDR3 protein. The sample holds some 390,000 distinct CDR3 sequences, approximately 20% seen once. The CDR3 has 14 residues. Germline V gives CDR1 SGHAT, CDR2 FQNNGV.

The sequence derives from a woman aged 18-35 years with Graves' ophthalmopathy. The V gene is TRBV11-2, the J gene TRBJ2-7, with D possibly TRBD1 on 6 matching bases. The sample comprised peripheral blood. The CDR3 loop reads CVSSYRDAASEQYF. The DNA for the CDR3 is TGTGTCAGCAGTTACAGGGACGCGGCGAGCGAGCAGTACTTC.